These T cell receptor beta chains were read from a single sample in a study of T cells in localized non-small cell lung cancer. Libraries were prepared by immunoSEQ multiplex PCR; TCRdb keeps only in-frame clonotypes and omits some of them. This table holds fewer than 75,000 clones, roughly 83% found once. Specimen: peripheral blood, collected before any cancer treatment. The receptors were sampled from a female donor of 60 years or more with stage I lung adenocarcinoma. The CDR3 runs from the conserved cysteine through the conserved F or W. The D gene is left open where the match is weak. Rows may omit the clone size; those that give it use once, few, many or a size class.

J,size,V,D,CDR3,DNA
TRBJ2-7,-,TRBV11-3,-,CASSLQPREQYF,TGTGCCAGCAGCTTGCAACCAAGGGAGCAGTACTTC
TRBJ2-7,-,TRBV7-2,-,CASSASRRGSGQYF,TGTGCCAGCAGCGCCTCAAGGAGGGGGAGTGGGCAGTACTTC
TRBJ2-5,-,TRBV5-6,-,CASSSRNRGPRETQYF,TGTGCCAGCAGCTCGAGGAATCGGGGCCCCAGGGAGACCCAGTACTTC
TRBJ2-5,-,TRBV7-2,-,CASSSLGYQETQYF,TGTGCCAGCAGCTCACTGGGGTACCAAGAGACCCAGTACTTC
TRBJ1-2,few,TRBV29-1,-,CSVALDGYTF,TGCAGCGTTGCTTTAGATGGCTACACCTTC
TRBJ1-5,-,TRBV27,-,CASSSPGAGNQPQHF,TGTGCCAGCAGTTCACCAGGAGCTGGCAATCAGCCCCAGCATTTT
TRBJ1-3,-,TRBV5-1,-,CASSPPPDRAAGNTIYF,TGCGCCAGCAGCCCCCCCCCAGACCGCGCGGCCGGAAACACCATATATTTT
TRBJ1-2,-,TRBV18,-,CASSPEWQTNYGYTF,TGTGCCAGCTCTCCCGAGTGGCAGACTAACTATGGCTACACCTTC
TRBJ1-5,-,TRBV27,-,CASSPFMWGSGNQPQHF,TGTGCCAGCAGTCCCTTCATGTGGGGGAGTGGCAATCAGCCCCAGCATTTT
TRBJ1-1,-,TRBV27,-,CASSLWRGTNTEAFF,TGTGCCAGCAGTTTATGGAGGGGAACGAACACTGAAGCTTTCTTT
TRBJ2-7,-,TRBV6-1,TRBD1,CASNDRVPPEQYF,TGTGCCAGCAACGACAGGGTCCCACCCGAGCAGTACTTC
TRBJ2-3,-,TRBV7-9,TRBD2,CASSLSWSGGVGDTQYF,TGTGCCAGCAGCTTGTCTTGGAGCGGGGGGGTCGGAGATACGCAGTATTTT
TRBJ2-1,-,TRBV28,-,CASSLRHEQFF,TGTGCCAGCAGTTTAAGGCATGAGCAGTTCTTC
TRBJ1-2,once,TRBV7-3,TRBD1,CASSLNFATGDGYTF,TGTGCCAGCAGCTTAAACTTCGCAACAGGGGACGGCTACACCTTC